This paragraph covers one T cell receptor beta chain sequence. Participants were aged about 18 to 100 years from 20 to 30 US areas. This CDR3 is built from 15 residues. Germline assignment: CDR1 SGHAT and CDR2 FQNNGV. V shed 0 bases and J shed 0 bases, with 9 bases lying between them. This specimen comes from a study of blood T cell repertoires in COVID-19. Across the whole study: Sources were T cells, B-cell-depleted T cells, or PBMCs; the material itself was cDNA or gDNA.

Only in-frame clones appear in the TCRdb table, and some are missing; sequencing was by immunoSEQ multiplex PCR. The data show around 230,000 clones, approximately 84% seen once. The source of this sequence is a man in his forties who had recovered from COVID-19. The sample taken for sequencing was PBMCs or T cells enriched from blood (not recorded which). This sequence joins TRBV11-2 and TRBJ2-7, with D unclear. CDR3 sequence reads: CASSLDQLSSYEQYF. The CDR3 DNA reads TGTGCCAGCAGCTTAGACCAACTGAGCTCCTACGAGCAGTACTTC.